This is a list of T cell receptor beta chains from one sample in a study of molecular identifiers for immune sequencing clone quantification. Each CDR3 protein gets one entry after TCRdb re-called the PCR reads with MiXCR. The sample has some 320,000 distinct CDR3 sequences; 24% are singletons. The sequencing input was naive CD8+ T cells from blood, with Jurkat cell RNA spiked in. These receptor sequences come from a human donor in good health. Some libraries in this study had Jurkat cell RNA spiked in. Each CDR3 is given with its conserved first and last residue. D genes are given only for firm matches. Rows may omit the clone size; those that give it use once, few, many or a size class.

D gene | clone size | J gene | V gene | CDR3 protein | CDR3 DNA
- | many | TRBJ2-7 | TRBV19 | CASSTAGFGEQYF | TGTGCCAGTAGTACTGCAGGATTTGGGGAGCAGTACTTC
- | many | TRBJ1-1 | TRBV6-5 | CASSYGSGTEAFF | TGTGCCAGCAGTTACGGGTCGGGCACTGAAGCTTTCTTT
- | - | TRBJ2-5 | TRBV12-3/TRBV12-4 | CASSLFRDAETQYF | TGTGCCAGCAGTTTATTTCGTGACGCAGAGACCCAGTACTTC
TRBD1 | few | TRBJ2-5 | TRBV10-1 | CASSMDRLQETQYF | TGCGCCAGCAGTATGGACAGGCTCCAAGAGACCCAGTACTTC
- | many | TRBJ1-1 | TRBV7-6 | CASSLSVNTEAFF | TGTGCCAGCAGCTTGTCGGTGAACACTGAAGCTTTCTTT
- | few | TRBJ1-1 | TRBV5-1 | CASSEALGPIEAFF | TGCGCCAGCAGTGAAGCATTGGGGCCTATTGAAGCTTTCTTT
- | - | TRBJ2-7 | TRBV20-1 | CSALGQPSYEQYF | TGCAGTGCGTTAGGACAGCCGTCCTACGAGCAGTACTTC
TRBD2 | few | TRBJ2-7 | TRBV19 | CASSIASGRADRPYEQYF | TGTGCCAGTAGTATAGCTAGCGGGAGGGCCGACCGGCCCTACGAGCAGTACTTC
- | - | TRBJ2-2 | TRBV28 | CASSFYPGNTGELFF | TGTGCCAGCAGTTTCTATCCGGGGAACACCGGGGAGCTGTTTTTT
- | - | TRBJ2-7 | TRBV20-1 | CSAVARMTYEQYF | TGCAGTGCGGTGGCGAGGATGACCTACGAGCAGTACTTC
- | many | TRBJ2-1 | TRBV6-5 | CASSFFPTSYNEQFF | TGTGCCAGCAGTTTTTTTCCGACCTCCTACAATGAGCAGTTCTTC
- | few | TRBJ2-1 | TRBV6-5 | CASYSRVVGDAPVYEQFF | TGTGCCAGCTATAGTCGCGTCGTGGGGGACGCGCCCGTTTATGAGCAGTTCTTC
TRBD2 | - | TRBJ2-5 | TRBV4-2 | CASSQEYAGGWLGTQYF | TGTGCCAGCAGCCAAGAATACGCGGGAGGGTGGTTAGGGACCCAGTACTTC
TRBD2 | - | TRBJ2-4 | TRBV19 | CASRRTSGRAPGKNIQYF | TGTGCCAGTAGAAGGACTAGCGGGAGGGCCCCAGGAAAAAACATTCAGTACTTC
TRBD2 | - | TRBJ2-3 | TRBV11-3 | CASSLRGLAGADAQYF | TGTGCCAGCAGCCTTCGGGGACTAGCGGGAGCGGATGCGCAGTATTTT
TRBD2 | many | TRBJ2-1 | TRBV24-1 | CATSDLAGDEQFF | TGTGCCACCAGTGACTTAGCGGGAGATGAGCAGTTCTTC
- | many | TRBJ1-1 | TRBV6-2/TRBV6-3 | CASSRGWGTEAFF | TGTGCCAGCAGCAGGGGTTGGGGTACTGAAGCTTTCTTT
- | - | TRBJ2-7 | TRBV19 | CASSIVGLNEQYF | TGTGCCAGTAGTATCGTGGGGCTGAACGAGCAGTACTTC
- | few | TRBJ2-3 | TRBV30 | CAWSVQLTDTQYF | TGTGCCTGGAGTGTACAGCTAACAGATACGCAGTATTTT
- | few | TRBJ1-3 | TRBV4-3 | CASSHRPPGTADSGNTIYF | TGCGCCAGCAGCCATCGCCCACCCGGCACGGCCGACTCTGGAAACACCATATATTTT
- | - | TRBJ2-7 | TRBV27 | CASSLKETYEQYF | TGTGCCAGCAGTTTAAAAGAGACCTACGAGCAGTACTTC
TRBD2 | few | TRBJ2-1 | TRBV11-2 | CASSLGGGSPYNEQFF | TGTGCCAGCAGCTTAGGGGGCGGGAGCCCCTACAATGAGCAGTTCTTC
- | few | TRBJ2-3 | TRBV20-1 | CSASWQGSTDTQYF | TGCAGTGCTAGTTGGCAGGGTAGCACAGATACGCAGTATTTT
TRBD1 | - | TRBJ1-1 | TRBV7-9 | CASSATGASNTEAFF | TGTGCCAGCAGCGCAACAGGGGCCTCGAACACTGAAGCTTTCTTT
TRBD1 | - | TRBJ1-1 | TRBV7-3 | CASSLLRRRDRMNTEAFF | TGTGCCAGCAGCTTATTGAGGCGTCGGGACAGAATGAACACTGAAGCTTTCTTT
TRBD2 | many | TRBJ2-3 | TRBV28 | CASSSPRLHQREADTQYF | TGTGCCAGCAGTTCCCCCCGCCTTCATCAGCGGGAGGCAGATACGCAGTATTTT
TRBD1 | few | TRBJ2-2 | TRBV6-6 | CASSYLDRATGELFF | TGTGCCAGCAGTTACCTGGACAGGGCCACCGGGGAGCTGTTTTTT
TRBD2 | many | TRBJ2-3 | TRBV29-1 | CSVDGLNRGGGTDTQYF | TGCAGCGTTGATGGGCTCAATCGGGGAGGGGGCACAGATACGCAGTATTTT
- | few | TRBJ2-7 | TRBV2 | CASSGRPGTYEQYF | TGTGCCAGCAGTGGCAGGCCAGGGACCTACGAGCAGTACTTC
- | few | TRBJ1-6 | TRBV7-2 | CASSLIPGSSYNSPLHF | TGTGCCAGCAGTCTTATCCCAGGGAGCTCCTATAATTCACCCCTCCACTTT
- | few | TRBJ2-7 | TRBV6-6 | CASSSRPGRDTIYEQYF | TGTGCCAGCAGTTCGAGACCCGGTCGGGACACAATCTACGAGCAGTACTTC
TRBD1 | many | TRBJ1-1 | TRBV2 | CASSEVGGPEAFF | TGTGCCAGCAGTGAAGTAGGGGGCCCTGAAGCTTTCTTT
TRBD2 | many | TRBJ2-7 | TRBV4-2 | CASSQEDTSGIYEQYF | TGTGCCAGCAGCCAAGAAGATACTAGCGGGATCTACGAGCAGTACTTC
- | - | TRBJ2-7 | TRBV2 | CASSEGVRVTYEQYF | TGTGCCAGCAGTGAAGGTGTTAGGGTAACCTACGAGCAGTACTTC
- | few | TRBJ2-3 | TRBV24-1 | CATSDFRDSNSPIRAADTQYF | TGTGCCACCAGTGATTTCCGGGACTCCAACTCCCCCATCAGGGCCGCAGATACGCAGTATTTT
- | - | TRBJ2-4 | TRBV28 | CASSLFKTLAKNIQYF | TGTGCCAGCAGTTTATTCAAGACTCTAGCCAAAAACATTCAGTACTTC
- | few | TRBJ2-2 | TRBV13 | CASSLKGVTGTGELFF | TGTGCCAGCAGCCTCAAGGGGGTCACGGGAACCGGGGAGCTGTTTTTT
- | - | TRBJ2-7 | TRBV20-1 | CSARDGGTGEQYF | TGCAGTGCCAGGGACGGCGGGACGGGGGAGCAGTACTTC
TRBD1 | many | TRBJ1-1 | TRBV7-9 | CASSPPQGARHTEAFF | TGTGCCAGCAGCCCACCGCAGGGGGCGCGTCACACTGAAGCTTTCTTT
TRBD1 | few | TRBJ2-7 | TRBV4-3 | CASSQSAKGAYPYEQHF | TGCGCCAGCAGCCAATCGGCCAAGGGGGCCTACCCCTACGAGCAGCACTTC
- | - | TRBJ2-4 | TRBV6-1 | CARHHPGAAPLQYF | TGTGCCCGCCACCACCCGGGCGCCGCCCCCCTTCAGTACTTC
- | few | TRBJ2-3 | TRBV25-1 | CASSEWGEGADTQYF | TGTGCCAGCAGTGAATGGGGAGAGGGCGCAGATACGCAGTATTTT
- | few | TRBJ2-7 | TRBV4-3 | CASSQGINVYEQYF | TGCGCCAGCAGCCAGGGAATCAATGTATACGAGCAGTACTTC
TRBD1 | - | TRBJ1-1 | TRBV11-2 | CASSTGGHTETFF | TGTGCCAGCAGTACAGGGGGACACACTGAAACTTTCTTT
- | many | TRBJ1-1 | TRBV20-1 | CSASPTRYPMGTEAFF | TGCAGTGCTAGCCCGACGAGGTACCCGATGGGGACTGAAGCTTTCTTT